This TCR beta chain originates from a study of blood T cells in healthy people across ages. A second PCR, run for roughly 6 to 11 cycles, used a sample-barcoded 5' primer plus a J-beta primer mix. TCRdb re-called the 5' RACE reads through MiXCR, storing one row per CDR3 protein. The sample contains around 1,600,000 distinct CDR3 sequences, approximately 39% of which appear only once. Study-level points and caveats: With unsorted PBMCs, a conclusive comparison of naive versus antigen-experienced cells was not possible.

V lost 5 bases and J 4 bases, leaving 16 bases between the germline ends. The CDR3 loop spans 15 amino acids. The germline V gene has CDR1 SGHDT and CDR2 YYEEEE. On this clonotype itself: The antigen remains unidentified.

Sequencing was performed on blood. The genes are TRBV5-6 and TRBJ1-5; D might be TRBD1 (6 bases). The receptor comes from a woman aged 18-30 years in good health. In nucleotides, the CDR3 is TGTGCCAGCAGTTCGCTGGACAGAACTAATCAGCCCCAGCATTTT. Its protein product is CASSSLDRTNQPQHF.